This T cell receptor beta chain was captured by sequencing in a study of blood T cell repertoires in COVID-19. Study-wide context: Specimens from acute and convalescent COVID-19 originated in the United States, Italy and Spain.

Germline CDR1 WNHNN, CDR2 SYGVQD (reference sequence). The CDR3 has 14 amino acids. V lost 8 bases and J 15 bases, leaving 26 bases between the germline ends. Per the study methods: Reference gene primer amplification in the assay estimated nucleated cell counts. Sequencing was performed with immunoSEQ multiplex PCR; in TCRdb, only in-frame clones are kept and a portion is missing. V and J calls and clone size are those listed in that table; D and trimming were worked out from the DNA. The table includes some 250,000 clones, roughly 91% detected once. The clonotype was recovered from a woman aged 40 to 55 who had recovered from COVID-19. Sequencing input: peripheral blood. The V call is TRBV10-1, the J call TRBJ2-1; a weak D match, TRBD2 (5 bases). The CDR3 DNA reads as TGCGCCAGCTCGGAGGCCAGCGGAGGCCCCCCCCTGTTCTTC. This encodes CASSEASGGPPLFF.